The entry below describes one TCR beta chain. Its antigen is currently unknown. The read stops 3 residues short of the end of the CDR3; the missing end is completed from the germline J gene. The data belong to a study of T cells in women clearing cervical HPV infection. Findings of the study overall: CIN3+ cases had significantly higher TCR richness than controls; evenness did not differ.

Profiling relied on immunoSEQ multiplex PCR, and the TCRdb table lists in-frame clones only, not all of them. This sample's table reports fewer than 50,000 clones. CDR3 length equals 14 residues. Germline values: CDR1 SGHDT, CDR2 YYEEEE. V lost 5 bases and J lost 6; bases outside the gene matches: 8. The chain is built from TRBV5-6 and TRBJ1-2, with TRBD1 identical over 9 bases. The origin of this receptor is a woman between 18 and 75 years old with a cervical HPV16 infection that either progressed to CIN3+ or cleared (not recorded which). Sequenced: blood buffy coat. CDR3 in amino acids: CASSSQGARDGYTF. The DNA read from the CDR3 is TGTGCCAGCAGTTCACAGGGGGCCAGGGATGGC.